Presented here are 26 T cell receptor beta chains from one specimen sequenced in a study of T cells in localized non-small cell lung cancer. Using immunoSEQ multiplex PCR, the repertoire was profiled, and TCRdb retains in-frame clones only, with some absent. The sample yields about 72,000 clones, almost 85% seen once. The specimen comprised peripheral blood, sampled before any cancer treatment. Receptors were obtained from a female donor older than 55 with stage I lung adenocarcinoma.

The J gene is TRBJ1-3, the V gene TRBV19, with 9 bases matching TRBD1. The CDR3 has 16 residues. Per the germline V gene, CDR1 is LNHDA and CDR2 is SQIVND (reference sequence). Trimming cost V 7 bases and J 4 bases; bases outside gene matches: 11. Here the CDR3 DNA reads TGTGCCAGTACTTCGCACGGGACAGGGCAGGGAAACACCATATATTTT. Its translation is CASTSHGTGQGNTIYF.

This rearrangement joins TRBV15 to TRBJ2-6; D might be TRBD1 (6 bases). V was trimmed by 6 bases and J by 2 bases, leaving 11 bases between them. The germline gives CDR1 LNHNV, CDR2 YYDKDF (reference sequence). This CDR3 is built from 15 residues. The CDR3 protein is CATSGTGTGANVLTF. Written as DNA, the CDR3 is TGTGCCACCAGTGGAACAGGGACTGGGGCCAACGTCCTGACTTTC.

The chain links TRBV28 to TRBJ1-5; 9 bases match TRBD1. Germline V gene lookup returns CDR1 MDHEN and CDR2 SYDVKM. V shed 3 bases, J shed 5 bases, and the junction held 5 bases outside the gene matches. The CDR3 is made up of 15 amino acids. The CDR3 sequence is CASSFGQGLYQPQHF. The CDR3 nucleotides are TGTGCCAGCAGTTTCGGACAGGGGTTGTATCAGCCCCAGCATTTT.

A remark on this clone: The junction and the germline gene differ at one end; a read error may be behind it. The chain employs TRBV7-7 and TRBJ1-4; 9 nucleotides agree with TRBD1. Germline V gene sequence: CDR1 SSHAT, CDR2 FNYEAQ (reference sequence). CDR3 size: 19 residues. The CDR3 loop reads CASSLARGQGLTGREKLFF. CDR3 in DNA: TGTGCTAGCAGCTTAGCCCGCGGACAGGGGCTAACGGGGAGGGAAAAACTGTTTTTT.

The CDR3 DNA follows: TGTGCCAGCAGGGGACTAGCGGGGGCTTTCTACAATGAGCAGTTCTTC. Protein product: CASRGLAGAFYNEQFF. V usage is TRBV7-9 and J usage is TRBJ2-1, with TRBD2 matching 14 bases. The trim removed 6 bases at V and 3 bases at J, leaving 4 bases unmatched. CDR1 is SEHNR, CDR2 FQNEAQ, per germline (reference sequence). This CDR3 has 16 amino acids.

This clone was observed once. This chain uses TRBV5-1 with TRBJ2-7, with D maybe TRBD1 (5 bases). The CDR3 spans 20 residues. Between the trimmed V and J ends, which lost 2 bases and 1 base, there was a span of 28 bases. Germline V gives CDR1 SGHRS, CDR2 YFSETQ. The chain's CDR3 is CASSFTGSGYQGYYSYEQYF. The DNA of the CDR3 is TGCGCCAGCAGCTTCACCGGCTCCGGCTATCAGGGCTACTATTCCTACGAGCAGTACTTC.

The genes are TRBV5-1 and TRBJ2-2, with D unclear. Germline V lookup: CDR1 SGHRS, CDR2 YFSETQ. The CDR3 runs to 12 residues. The ends were cut back, 9 bases at V and 1 base at J, with 7 bases in the middle. Written as DNA, the CDR3 is TGCGCCATTCGCCTGAACACCGGGGAGCTGTTTTTT. It yields the protein CAIRLNTGELFF.

The chain carries TRBV2 and TRBJ2-3; either TRBD1 or TRBD2 may fit D (5 bases each). Germline V gene data show CDR1 as SNHLY and CDR2 as FYNNEI. The CDR3 length is 15 residues. Trimming took off 2 bases at V and 6 bases at J, with 15 bases between the two ends. The CDR3 coding sequence is TGTGCCAGCAGTGAAATTTTGGGACGAAGGGATACGCAGTATTTT. It codes for CASSEILGRRDTQYF.

This chain joins TRBV13 and TRBJ2-3, with D possibly TRBD2 on 6 matching bases. The V and J ends lost 2 bases and 7 bases respectively, with 19 bases between them. CDR3 size: 16 residues. Germline V gives CDR1 PRHDT, CDR2 FYEKMQ (reference sequence). The CDR3 nucleotides are TGTGCCAGCAGCTTAACCACGGACTATCTCAGGAATACGCAGTATTTT. It encodes CASSLTTDYLRNTQYF.

The V call is TRBV27, the J call TRBJ2-3; the D gene could be TRBD1 or TRBD2 (5 bases each). The CDR3 extends over 16 amino acids. CDR1 is MNHEY, CDR2 SMNVEV, per germline (reference sequence). Deletions cut 0 bases from V and 1 base from J, with 11 bases between. DNA of the CDR3: TGTGCCAGCAGTTTATCGGGGGTATGGGGCACAGATACGCAGTATTTT. Residues: CASSLSGVWGTDTQYF.

The chain carries TRBV27 and TRBJ2-5; TRBD2 matches 8 bases. Looked up from germline, CDR1 is MNHEY and CDR2 is SMNVEV (reference sequence). After removal of 5 bases from V and 6 bases from J, the junction contained 11 bases not matched to a gene. The CDR3 sequence is 15 residues long. The CDR3 sequence is CASSKGLGTYKTQYF. The CDR3 nucleotides read TGTGCCAGCAGTAAGGGACTAGGGACCTACAAGACCCAGTACTTC.

The genes are TRBV7-9 and TRBJ2-2; 7 bases are shared with TRBD2. The CDR3 is 16 amino acids. From germline, CDR1 is SEHNR and CDR2 FQNEAQ (reference sequence). Trimming took 2 bases from V and 1 from J; bases not matched to a gene: 4. CDR3: CASSLSSGLNTGELFF. CDR3 in DNA: TGTGCCAGCAGCTTAAGTAGCGGGCTGAACACCGGGGAGCTGTTTTTT.

Concerning this clone itself: At one end, the junction sequence differs from germline, possibly due to a read error. This rearrangement joins TRBV11-2 to TRBJ2-7, with TRBD1 matching over 8 bases. The germline V gene has CDR1 SGHAT and CDR2 FQNNGV. This CDR3 region has 11 residues. CDR3 coding DNA: TGTGCCAGCAGCTCAGGACAGGGAGAAAGCTTC. Translation gives CASSSGQGESF. The variable domain in full, with the rest retrieved from reference TRBV11-2 and TRBJ2-7, is EAGVAQSPRYKIIEKRQSVAFWCNPISGHATLYWYQQILGQGPKLLIQFQNNGVVDDSQLPKDRFSAERLKGVDSTLKIQPAKLEDSAVYLCASSSGQGESFGPGTRLTVT.

V gene TRBV4-1 combines with J gene TRBJ2-3; 15 bases are a match to TRBD2. With V trimmed by 4 bases and J by 7 bases, 9 bases remained unmatched. The CDR3 sequence is 17 residues long. CDR1 MGHRA and CDR2 YSYEKL come from the germline V gene. The chain's CDR3 is CASSLWTSGGAVNTQYF. Here the CDR3 DNA reads TGCGCCAGCAGCCTCTGGACTAGCGGGGGGGCCGTCAATACGCAGTATTTT.

The chain carries TRBV5-1 and TRBJ2-5; D is unclear. Germline CDR1 is SGHRS and CDR2 is YFSETQ. The germline V and J ends were trimmed by 4 bases and 0 bases, with 1 base remaining between them. This CDR3 spans 11 amino acids. This CDR3 reads CASSHQETQYF. The CDR3 coding sequence is TGCGCCAGCAGCCACCAAGAGACCCAGTACTTC.

This clone turned up a few times. The CDR3 sequence: CASSQGQGPRGYTF. In nucleotides, the CDR3 is TGTGCCAGCAGCCAGGGACAGGGGCCGCGTGGCTACACCTTC. The V gene is TRBV11-3, the J gene TRBJ1-2; TRBD1 agrees at 10 bases. CDR3 length: 14 residues. J gave up 7 bases and V 5 bases, and 7 bases lay outside the gene matches. Germline V gene data show CDR1 as SGHNT and CDR2 as YENEEA.

V usage is TRBV11-3 and J usage is TRBJ2-5, with TRBD2 identical over 8 bases. The CDR3 covers 15 residues. V shed 5 bases and J 1 base; nucleotides not matched to a gene: 6. The germline V gene has CDR1 SGHNT and CDR2 YENEEA. CDR3 coding DNA: TGTGCCAGCAGCACGGGGGGGGCGGCCCAAGAGACCCAGTACTTC. As protein: CASSTGGAAQETQYF.

The chain uses TRBV2 and TRBJ1-5; possible D gene TRBD1, 5 bases. The CDR3 consists of 13 residues. The germline gives CDR1 SNHLY, CDR2 FYNNEI. Trimming left V 6 bases short and J 5 bases short, with 11 bases between. This chain's CDR3 is CASRRQRDQPQHF. CDR3 DNA sequence: TGTGCCAGCAGGAGACAGAGAGATCAGCCCCAGCATTTT.

The V and J genes are TRBV5-1 and TRBJ2-7; D is perhaps TRBD2 (6 bases). V was clipped by 2 bases and J by 7 bases, with 19 bases between them. This CDR3 region has 15 residues. Per germline, CDR1 SGHRS and CDR2 YFSETQ. CDR3 loop: CASSLSGTLIWEQYF. The CDR3, as DNA: TGCGCCAGCAGCTTATCCGGGACTCTTATTTGGGAGCAGTACTTC.

In its sample, this clone was seen a few times. The V and J genes are TRBV18 and TRBJ1-1; no definite D call. CDR1 KGHSH and CDR2 LQKENI come from the germline V gene. The CDR3 contains 15 residues. Between the trimmed V and J ends, which lost 2 bases and 4 bases, there was a span of 14 bases. This chain's CDR3 is CASSPWDAVFTEAFF. In DNA, the CDR3 is TGTGCCAGCTCACCATGGGATGCGGTCTTCACTGAAGCTTTCTTT.

The chain combines TRBV30 with TRBJ1-5; 8 bases match TRBD1. The junction had 1 base not matched to a gene; V was cut back by 1 base and J by 5 bases. The CDR3 has 13 amino acids. Per the germline V gene, CDR1 is GTSNPN and CDR2 is SVGIG (reference sequence). Here the CDR3 reads CAWSGQGYQPQHF. The CDR3 DNA sequence: TGTGCCTGGAGTGGACAGGGGTATCAGCCCCAGCATTTT.

The genes are TRBV18 and TRBJ1-3; D remains ambiguous. This CDR3 has 17 residues. The germline V gene encodes CDR1 KGHSH and CDR2 LQKENI. Trimming cost V 3 bases and J 0 bases, with 15 bases left between them. CDR3 bases: TGTGCCAGCTCACCTCTTCGTGCGCCCGACTCTGGAAACACCATATATTTT. This translates into CASSPLRAPDSGNTIYF.

V gene TRBV27 combines with J gene TRBJ2-1, with TRBD2 matching 7 bases. V lost 6 bases to trimming and J lost 4 bases; unmatched junction nucleotides: 3. CDR1 and CDR2 (germline): MNHEY, SMNVEV (reference sequence). The CDR3 extends over 13 amino acids. The CDR3: CASSPGLYNEQFF. CDR3 nucleotides: TGTGCCAGCAGCCCGGGACTATACAATGAGCAGTTCTTC.

V usage is TRBV5-1 and J usage is TRBJ2-7, with 7 bases aligning to TRBD2. The CDR3 is 14 amino acids. Germline assignment: CDR1 SGHRS and CDR2 YFSETQ. Unmatched junction bases numbered 5, after V lost 2 bases and J lost 3 bases. The CDR3 reads CASSLSGISYEQYF. The CDR3 nucleotides read TGCGCCAGCAGCTTAAGCGGGATCAGCTACGAGCAGTACTTC.

The genes are TRBV27 and TRBJ2-7; TRBD2 matches 10 bases. The CDR3 covers 13 residues. V lost 3 bases, J lost 6 bases, and 2 bases stayed unmatched. Germline V gene sequence: CDR1 MNHEY, CDR2 SMNVEV (reference sequence). CDR3 sequence reads: CASSFSGRAEQYF. The CDR3 region has the DNA TGTGCCAGCAGTTTCAGCGGGAGGGCCGAGCAGTACTTC.

V is TRBV7-3 and J is TRBJ1-1, with 8 nucleotides matching TRBD1. CDR3 length equals 14 residues. Germline lookup yields CDR1 SGHTA and CDR2 FQGTGA. The V gene end was trimmed by 5 bases and the J gene end by 4 bases; junction bases not matched to a gene: 6. The CDR3 sequence is CASSPRTGSTEAFF. DNA for the CDR3: TGTGCCAGCAGCCCACGGACAGGGAGCACTGAAGCTTTCTTT.